Listed below are T cell receptor beta chains from one sample, sequenced in a study of blood T cells in healthy people across ages. TCRdb reprocessed the 5' RACE reads via MiXCR and lists one record per CDR3 protein. Of approximately 810,000 distinct CDR3 sequences listed, more than 25% are singletons. Specimen: blood. The receptors stem from an elderly woman in good health. Both conserved end residues are part of each CDR3. The D gene is left open where the match is weak. Clone size is stated in some rows and not others, as once, few, many or a class when expanded.

CDR3 length | D gene | J gene | V gene | clone size | CDR3 protein | CDR3 DNA
19 | TRBD2 | TRBJ2-3 | TRBV11-2 | . | CASSLVGIRTSGSTDTQYF | TGTGCCAGCAGCTTAGTGGGGATTAGGACTAGCGGAAGCACAGATACGCAGTATTTT
15 | TRBD1 | TRBJ1-1 | TRBV9 | . | CASSARTGTPLKAFF | TGTGCCAGCAGCGCAAGGACAGGGACACCTCTTAAAGCTTTCTTT
13 | TRBD1 | TRBJ1-5 | TRBV6-1 | . | CASSGDSNQHQHF | TGTGCCAGCAGCGGGGACAGTAATCAGCACCAGCATTTT
12 | . | TRBJ1-2 | TRBV11-2 | many | CASSLNSVGYTF | TGTGCCAGCAGCCTGAACTCCGTGGGCTACACCTTC
13 | . | TRBJ1-1 | TRBV29-1 | many | CSVDTGGSTEAFF | TGCAGCGTTGATACGGGGGGGAGCACTGAAGCTTTCTTT
13 | . | TRBJ1-4 | TRBV3-1 | . | CASTQRLNEKLFF | TGTGCCAGCACTCAGCGTCTTAATGAAAAACTGTTTTTT
16 | TRBD1 | TRBJ2-1 | TRBV12-3/TRBV12-4 | many | CASRVTGGGPVNEQFF | TGTGCCAGCAGAGTTACAGGGGGTGGTCCGGTAAATGAGCAGTTCTTC
15 | TRBD2 | TRBJ2-1 | TRBV18 | . | CASSPGTRKANEQFF | TGTGCCAGCTCACCTGGGACTAGAAAAGCCAATGAGCAGTTCTTC
17 | TRBD2 | TRBJ2-7 | TRBV7-2 | many | CASSFPSSGGTPYEQYF | TGTGCCAGCAGCTTCCCCTCTAGCGGGGGGACCCCCTACGAGCAGTACTTC
14 | . | TRBJ2-2 | TRBV24-1 | . | CAISEDGFSGELFF | TGTGCCATCAGTGAGGACGGGTTTTCCGGGGAGCTGTTTTTT
17 | . | TRBJ2-1 | TRBV18 | . | CASSPRMSGSSYNEQFF | TGTGCCAGCTCACCTCGGATGTCGGGTAGCTCCTACAATGAGCAGTTCTTC
14 | . | TRBJ1-6 | TRBV7-9 | few | CASSLEAGHSPLHF | TGTGCCAGCAGCTTAGAGGCGGGGCATTCACCCCTCCACTTT
16 | TRBD2 | TRBJ2-5 | TRBV6-5 | many | CASSVLAGPSGKTQYF | TGTGCCAGCAGTGTACTAGCGGGGCCATCGGGGAAGACCCAGTACTTC
15 | . | TRBJ2-7 | TRBV2 | few | CASSWTTGFLGEQYF | TGTGCCAGCAGCTGGACCACAGGGTTTCTCGGCGAGCAGTACTTC
14 | . | TRBJ1-2 | TRBV7-6 | . | CASSRNGGVDGYTF | TGTGCCAGCAGCAGGAATGGGGGGGTGGATGGCTACACCTTC
17 | TRBD1 | TRBJ2-7 | TRBV3-1 | many | CASSQGFGGTGSHEQYF | TGTGCCAGCAGCCAAGGATTCGGCGGGACAGGGAGCCACGAGCAGTACTTC
16 | TRBD1 | TRBJ1-2 | TRBV10-3 | . | CAISDPGQGNSYGYTF | TGTGCAATCAGTGACCCCGGACAGGGGAATAGCTATGGCTACACCTTC
15 | . | TRBJ2-3 | TRBV6-5 | many | CASSSQGLIGDTQYF | TGTGCCAGCAGTTCTCAGGGATTAATTGGAGATACGCAGTATTTT
13 | TRBD1 | TRBJ2-1 | TRBV25-1 | many | CASIRQGGNEQFF | TGTGCCAGCATTCGACAGGGGGGCAATGAGCAGTTCTTC
16 | TRBD2 | TRBJ2-5 | TRBV4-3 | many | CASSQIQRGEEETQYF | TGCGCCAGCAGCCAGATCCAGCGGGGGGAAGAAGAGACCCAGTACTTC
12 | . | TRBJ2-2 | TRBV30 | . | CAWSAPRGELFF | TGTGCCTGGAGTGCCCCCCGGGGGGAGCTGTTTTTT
14 | TRBD1 | TRBJ1-1 | TRBV28 | . | CASSETGTGSKAFF | TGTGCCAGCAGTGAAACGGGGACAGGGAGCAAAGCTTTCTTT
14 | TRBD1 | TRBJ1-5 | TRBV24-1 | few | CAASGTGVSQPQHF | TGTGCCGCCTCCGGGACAGGGGTAAGTCAGCCCCAGCATTTT
16 | . | TRBJ2-3 | TRBV12-3/TRBV12-4 | many | CASSLIRGGARDTQYF | TGTGCCAGCAGTTTAATTAGGGGGGGCGCGAGAGATACGCAGTATTTT
15 | TRBD1 | TRBJ2-3 | TRBV4-1 | few | CASSRGQGYTDTQYF | TGCGCCAGCAGCCGCGGACAGGGGTACACAGATACGCAGTATTTT
14 | TRBD1 | TRBJ2-1 | TRBV27 | many | CASRRTGSNNEQFF | TGTGCCAGCAGGCGGACAGGGTCCAACAATGAGCAGTTCTTC
19 | TRBD2 | TRBJ2-3 | TRBV4-2 | many | CASSQGRLAGGPRTDTQYF | TGTGCCAGCAGCCAAGGCAGGCTAGCGGGGGGACCTCGCACAGATACGCAGTATTTT
15 | . | TRBJ2-3 | TRBV4-2 | many | CASSEGARMPDTQYF | TGTGCCAGCAGCGAAGGGGCGAGGATGCCAGATACGCAGTATTTT
14 | . | TRBJ1-1 | TRBV4-2 | few | CASSQGAGLTEAFF | TGTGCCAGCAGCCAAGGGGCAGGTTTGACTGAAGCTTTCTTT
13 | . | TRBJ1-6 | TRBV20-1 | few | CSARTRDGSPLHF | TGCAGTGCTAGAACCAGGGATGGATCACCCCTCCACTTT
11 | . | TRBJ2-7 | TRBV2 | . | CASRLRDEQYF | TGTGCCAGCCGTTTAAGGGACGAGCAGTACTTC
15 | . | TRBJ2-6 | TRBV19 | . | CASSIGVAGANVLTF | TGTGCCAGTAGTATCGGGGTAGCTGGGGCCAACGTCCTGACTTTC
14 | . | TRBJ2-1 | TRBV6-1 | many | CASRAMGSYNEQFF | TGTGCCAGCCGCGCGATGGGTTCCTACAATGAGCAGTTCTTC
15 | . | TRBJ2-2 | TRBV27 | . | CASSLAGRNTGELFF | TGTGCCAGCAGTTTAGCAGGGCGGAACACCGGGGAGCTGTTTTTT
15 | . | TRBJ2-3 | TRBV30 | few | CAWRSYAGSTDTQYF | TGTGCCTGGAGGTCCTACGCTGGTAGCACAGATACGCAGTATTTT
14 | . | TRBJ2-3 | TRBV7-2 | many | CASSLSRLANTQYF | TGTGCCAGCAGCCTAAGCCGCCTGGCGAATACGCAGTATTTT
13 | . | TRBJ2-7 | TRBV30 | . | CAWSKLAPYEQYF | TGTGCCTGGAGTAAACTAGCTCCGTATGAGCAGTACTTC
12 | . | TRBJ1-6 | TRBV6-2/TRBV6-3 | . | CASSGFGSPLHF | TGTGCCAGCAGCGGGTTTGGTTCACCCCTCCACTTT
14 | . | TRBJ1-2 | TRBV12-3/TRBV12-4 | . | CASSSSMNASGYTF | TGTGCCAGCAGTTCCTCGATGAACGCAAGTGGCTACACCTTC
13 | . | TRBJ1-2 | TRBV7-2 | many | CASSISTNYGYTF | TGTGCCAGCAGCATCAGCACCAACTATGGCTACACCTTC
12 | . | TRBJ1-5 | TRBV15 | many | CATSAQGQPQHF | TGTGCCACCAGCGCCCAGGGTCAGCCCCAGCATTTT
13 | . | TRBJ1-1 | TRBV29-1 | . | CSVMAGANTEAFF | TGCAGCGTTATGGCAGGGGCGAACACTGAAGCTTTCTTT
19 | . | TRBJ1-6 | TRBV20-1 | many | CSARDGTRLTGTLVSPLHF | TGCAGTGCTAGAGATGGGACTCGCCTGACCGGGACACTTGTTTCACCCCTCCACTTT
12 | . | TRBJ2-7 | TRBV7-2 | medium-sized | CASSGRGYEQYF | TGTGCCAGCAGCGGTAGGGGCTACGAGCAGTACTTC
16 | TRBD1 | TRBJ2-4 | TRBV7-8 | many | CASSSQQTGAANIQYF | TGTGCCAGCAGCTCTCAACAGACAGGGGCGGCAAACATTCAGTACTTC
20 | TRBD1 | TRBJ1-1 | TRBV5-1 | . | CASSLTRQGATLGEGTEAFF | TGCGCCAGCAGCTTAACGCGACAGGGGGCCACCCTCGGTGAGGGCACTGAAGCTTTCTTT
13 | . | TRBJ2-5 | TRBV7-2 | . | CASSLVPLETQYF | TGTGCCAGCAGCTTAGTCCCTTTAGAGACCCAGTACTTC
14 | TRBD1 | TRBJ2-7 | TRBV13 | . | CASGQGYGSYEQYF | TGTGCCAGCGGACAGGGCTACGGGTCCTACGAGCAGTACTTC
15 | . | TRBJ2-5 | TRBV4-1 | many | CASRQGQGKQETQYF | TGCGCCAGCAGGCAGGGTCAGGGAAAACAAGAGACCCAGTACTTC
15 | TRBD1 | TRBJ2-2 | TRBV5-1 | few | CASSRGQGFTGELFF | TGCGCCAGCAGCCGCGGACAGGGGTTCACCGGGGAGCTGTTTTTT
12 | TRBD1 | TRBJ1-1 | TRBV29-1 | few | CSVVPGGSEAFF | TGCAGCGTCGTGCCAGGGGGCTCTGAAGCTTTCTTT
15 | . | TRBJ1-2 | TRBV6-2/TRBV6-3 | . | CASSPGPGRNYGYTF | TGTGCCAGCAGCCCCGGACCCGGGAGAAACTATGGCTACACCTTC
17 | TRBD1 | TRBJ2-3 | TRBV12-3/TRBV12-4 | . | CASSLVSRTGGTDTQYF | TGTGCCAGCAGTTTAGTGTCCCGGACAGGCGGCACAGATACGCAGTATTTT
16 | TRBD1 | TRBJ1-2 | TRBV5-1 | . | CASSPGQGSRGYGYTF | TGCGCCAGCAGCCCGGGACAGGGAAGCAGGGGCTATGGCTACACCTTC
13 | . | TRBJ1-2 | TRBV20-1 | many | CSAPDAFNYGYTF | TGCAGTGCCCCGGACGCCTTTAACTATGGCTACACCTTC